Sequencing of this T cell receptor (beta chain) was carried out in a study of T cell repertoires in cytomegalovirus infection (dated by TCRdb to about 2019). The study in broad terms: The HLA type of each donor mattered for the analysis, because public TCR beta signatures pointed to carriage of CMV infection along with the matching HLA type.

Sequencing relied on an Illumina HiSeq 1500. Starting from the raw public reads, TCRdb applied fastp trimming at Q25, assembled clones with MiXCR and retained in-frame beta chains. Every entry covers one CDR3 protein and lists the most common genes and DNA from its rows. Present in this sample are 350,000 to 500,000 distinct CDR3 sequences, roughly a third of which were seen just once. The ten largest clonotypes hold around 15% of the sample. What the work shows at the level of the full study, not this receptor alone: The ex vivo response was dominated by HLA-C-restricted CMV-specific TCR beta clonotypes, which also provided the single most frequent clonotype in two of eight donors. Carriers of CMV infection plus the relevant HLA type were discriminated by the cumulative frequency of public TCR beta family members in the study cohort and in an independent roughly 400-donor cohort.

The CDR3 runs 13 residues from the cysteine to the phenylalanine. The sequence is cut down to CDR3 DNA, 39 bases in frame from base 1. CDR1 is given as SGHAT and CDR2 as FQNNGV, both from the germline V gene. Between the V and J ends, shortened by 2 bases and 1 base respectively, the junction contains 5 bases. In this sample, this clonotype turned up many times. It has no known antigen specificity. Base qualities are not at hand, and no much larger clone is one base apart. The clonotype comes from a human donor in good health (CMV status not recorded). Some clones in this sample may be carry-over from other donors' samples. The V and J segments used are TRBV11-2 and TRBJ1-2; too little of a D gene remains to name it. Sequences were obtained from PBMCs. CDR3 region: CASSLPNNYGYTF. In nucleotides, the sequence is TGTGCCAGCAGCTTACCGAATAACTATGGCTACACCTTC. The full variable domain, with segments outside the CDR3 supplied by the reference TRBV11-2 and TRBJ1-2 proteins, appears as EAGVAQSPRYKIIEKRQSVAFWCNPISGHATLYWYQQILGQGPKLLIQFQNNGVVDDSQLPKDRFSAERLKGVDSTLKIQPAKLEDSAVYLCASSLPNNYGYTFGSGTRLTVV.